The 2 T cell receptor beta chains below all came from one sample that was sequenced in a study of shared clonotypes between healthy human individuals. TCRdb's copy holds only in-frame clones and misses some; the assay was immunoSEQ multiplex PCR. Counted here are 470,000 or so clones, more than 65% occurring once; the ten biggest clones make up 12%. Sequenced input: PBMCs. The receptors stem from a woman aged 40 to 50 in good health. Some clones in this sample may be carry-over from other donors' samples.

Notes on this clone: A read error is the likely source, as a far larger clone sits one nucleotide away. The rearrangement links TRBV11-1 to TRBJ2-7; 13 positions agree with TRBD2. Trimming cost V 5 bases and J 2 bases; bases outside gene matches: 6. The CDR3 length is 16 residues. Germline assignment: CDR1 SGHAT and CDR2 FQDESV (reference sequence). The CDR3 DNA is TGTGCCAGCAGCCTCGCCGGGACTAGCGGGACCTACGAGCAGTACTTC. As protein: CASSLAGTSGTYEQYF.

Turning to this clone: A far larger clone differs by one base, so this is likely a read error. The conserved phenylalanine or tryptophan is not found at the CDR3 terminus, so this likely reflects a read error. V gene TRBV7-2 combines with J gene TRBJ2-7; D unclear. Germline CDR1 reads SGHTA; CDR2 reads FQGNSA. Trimming removed 2 bases at V and 3 bases at J, with 11 bases between. The CDR3 sequence is 14 residues long. The CDR3 DNA reads as TGTGCCAGCAGCTTAATGGGAACCTACTACGAGCAGTACCTC. This sequence encodes CASSLMGTYYEQYL.